This TCR beta chain derives from a study of cytomegalovirus exposure and HLA in healthy donors. Clones were read by immunoSEQ multiplex PCR, and TCRdb kept only the in-frame ones, dropping some. The table records under 200,000 clones, 86% of them present only once. As to this clone: What it binds is not known.

Overall study findings and caveats: According to the study, around 180 TCR beta chains were cytomegalovirus-associated.

The sequencing input was PBMCs. The TCR was taken from a woman in her 30s in good health and CMV-seronegative.

The CDR3 DNA reads as TGTGCCAGCAGCTCAGACAGGGGGGATTCACCCCTCCACTTT. Protein product: CASSSDRGDSPLHF. V and J are TRBV5-4 and TRBJ1-6, with 9 bases fitting TRBD1. The CDR3 sequence is 14 residues long. The germline CDR1 and CDR2 sequences are SGHNT and YYREEE (reference sequence). With 3 bases clipped from V and 8 bases from J, the junction kept 3 bases outside the gene matches.